The 3 T cell receptor beta chains listed next were all sequenced from one sample in a study of blood T cell repertoires in COVID-19. Sequenced by immunoSEQ multiplex PCR; TCRdb stores in-frame clones only, minus some. Altogether about 210,000 clones are present, about 91% being singletons, with the ten largest covering approximately 1.2%. The specimen was peripheral blood. These TCRs come from a young man with acute or convalescent COVID-19.

Turning to this clone: An end of the junction does not agree with germline; a read error may underlie this. The chain carries TRBV19 and TRBJ2-1; 14 nucleotides line up with TRBD2. This CDR3 contains 13 residues. The V gene's germline CDR1 is LNHDA and CDR2 SQIVND (reference sequence). The CDR3 loop is CASSTSGGALRIF. DNA of the CDR3: TGTGCCAGTTCGACTAGCGGGGGGGCCCTCAGGATCTTC.

This clone has just one count. V usage is TRBV28 and J usage is TRBJ1-4; D is unresolved. The germline V gene encodes CDR1 MDHEN and CDR2 SYDVKM. V was shortened by 2 bases and J by 8 bases, with 15 bases between the two germline ends. The CDR3 is 15 amino acids. The CDR3 loop reads CASSLVSGIGEKLFF. The CDR3 DNA sequence: TGTGCCAGCAGTTTAGTATCCGGGATTGGAGAAAAACTGTTTTTT.

This rearrangement joins TRBV7-3 to TRBJ2-3; perhaps TRBD2 as D (6 bases). With 1 base removed from V and 10 bases from J, the gap between germline ends came to 24 bases. Germline V CDR1 and CDR2: SGHTA, FQGTGA. This CDR3 contains 17 residues. In DNA, the CDR3 is TGTGCCAGCAGCTTAAACTTGGGGAGGCTGGGGGGAGTTGCGCAGTATTTT. Amino acids: CASSLNLGRLGGVAQYF. Full variable domain (remainder filled in from reference TRBV7-3 and TRBJ2-3): GAGVSQTPSNKVTEKGKYVELRCDPISGHTALYWYRQSLGQGPEFLIYFQGTGAADDSGLPNDRFFAVRPEGSVSTLKIQRTERGDSAVYLCASSLNLGRLGGVAQYFGPGTRLTVL.